This passage covers 11 T cell receptor beta chains from one sample sequenced in a study of blood T cell repertoires in COVID-19. Profiled with immunoSEQ multiplex PCR; TCRdb holds only in-frame clones, not every one. The data show some 350,000 clones, roughly 90% seen once. Sample: peripheral blood. The receptors come from an older woman with COVID-19, enrolled during active disease.

The V and J genes are TRBV27 and TRBJ1-2; 10 bases align to TRBD1. The CDR3 covers 13 residues. The V gene end was trimmed by 7 bases and the J gene end by 10 bases; junction bases not matched to a gene: 9. The germline gives CDR1 MNHEY, CDR2 SMNVEV (reference sequence). CDR3 sequence: CASTSRDRGYYTF. As DNA, the CDR3 is TGTGCCAGCACCTCCCGGGACAGGGGTTACTACACCTTC.

The chain links TRBV6-6 to TRBJ1-6, with D perhaps matching TRBD1 (6 bases). Trimming cost V 5 bases and J 6 bases, with 17 bases left between them. The germline CDR1 and CDR2 sequences are MNHNY and SVGAGI (reference sequence). The CDR3 is made up of 16 amino acids. CDR3 region: CASSPTQGSFNSPLHF. The CDR3 nucleotides read TGTGCCAGCAGTCCCACACAGGGATCTTTTAATTCACCCCTCCACTTT.

V is TRBV7-9 and J is TRBJ2-5; D possibly corresponds to TRBD2 (6 bases). Germline V gene data show CDR1 as SEHNR and CDR2 as FQNEAQ (reference sequence). The CDR3 runs to 15 residues. Trimming shortened V by 1 base and J by 7 bases, and 16 bases separated the two germline ends. This CDR3 is CASSLVGPGEGTQYF. In DNA form, the CDR3 reads TGTGCCAGCAGCTTAGTGGGACCGGGGGAAGGGACCCAGTACTTC.

The rearrangement uses TRBV18 and TRBJ2-7; D is perhaps TRBD2 (5 bases). Trimming pared 2 bases from V and 6 bases from J, leaving 11 bases between. Germline-derived CDR1 and CDR2 are KGHSH and LQKENI. CDR3 length equals 13 residues. CDR3 nucleotides: TGTGCCAGCTCACCAACGGGGAGTAGCGAGCAGTACTTC. This sequence encodes CASSPTGSSEQYF.

The V gene is TRBV19, the J gene TRBJ2-5; 7 bases map to TRBD1. Germline-derived CDR1 and CDR2 are LNHDA and SQIVND (reference sequence). V lost 5 bases, J lost 5 bases, and 11 bases stayed unmatched. This CDR3 is built from 15 residues. CDR3 sequence: CASSPGTVGGETQYF. CDR3 sequence (DNA): TGTGCCAGTAGTCCCGGGACAGTGGGTGGGGAGACCCAGTACTTC.

This clone was observed a handful of times. The chain uses TRBV10-1 and TRBJ2-7, with 9 positions matching TRBD1. In germline, CDR1 is WNHNN, CDR2 SYGVQD (reference sequence). V gave up 2 bases and J gave up 0 bases; unmatched junction bases: 2. CDR3 size: 15 residues. The DNA of the CDR3 is TGCGCCAGCAGTGAGGGGACAGGGTCCTCCTACGAGCAGTACTTC. Encoded protein: CASSEGTGSSYEQYF.

CDR3 nucleotides: TGTGCCAGCAGCTTAGCACAGGAACTTGAAGCTTTCTTT. The encoded protein is CASSLAQELEAFF. This chain uses TRBV7-8 with TRBJ1-1; TRBD1 might be the D (5 bases). In germline, CDR1 is SGHVS, CDR2 FQNEAQ. The V and J ends lost 0 bases and 7 bases respectively, with 9 bases between them. The CDR3 extends over 13 amino acids.

This clone has only a few counts. The chain couples TRBV27 to TRBJ2-7; D unclear. The V and J ends lost 8 bases and 2 bases respectively, with 10 bases between them. This CDR3 comprises 12 residues. Germline CDR1 is MNHEY and CDR2 is SMNVEV (reference sequence). CDR3 amino acids: CASFQAPYEQYF. CDR3 coding DNA: TGTGCCAGCTTCCAGGCTCCCTACGAGCAGTACTTC.

The chain uses TRBV30 and TRBJ1-5; D remains unclear. V lost 0 bases, J lost 4 bases, and 7 bases lay in between. The germline CDR1 and CDR2 sequences are GTSNPN and SVGIG (reference sequence). The CDR3 has 13 residues. CDR3 nucleotides: TGTGCCTGGAGTGTCGCGTGGAATCAGCCCCAGCATTTT. Translation gives CAWSVAWNQPQHF. The full variable domain, rest sourced from reference TRBV30 and TRBJ1-5, is SQTIHQWPATLVQPVGSPLSLECTVEGTSNPNLYWYRQAAGRGLQLLFYSVGIGQISSEVPQNLSASRPQDRQFILSSKKLLLSDSGFYLCAWSVAWNQPQHFGDGTRLSIL.

The chain is built from TRBV5-6 and TRBJ2-2, with D perhaps matching TRBD1 (5 bases). Germline loops: CDR1 SGHDT, CDR2 YYEEEE. This CDR3 region has 16 residues. V was pared by 0 bases and J by 1 base, with 10 bases between. The CDR3 DNA reads as TGTGCCAGCAGCTTGGCGCTCCAGGGGAACACCGGGGAGCTGTTTTTT. Protein: CASSLALQGNTGELFF.

This rearrangement joins TRBV9 to TRBJ1-6; 7 bases map to TRBD1. The CDR3 is 15 residues long. CDR1 is SGDLS and CDR2 is YYNGEE in the germline V gene. The junction had 9 bases not matched to a gene; V was cut back by 3 bases and J by 9 bases. CDR3 DNA: TGTGCCAGCAGCGAACGACAGGGATGGACTTCACCCCTCCACTTT. It is translated as CASSERQGWTSPLHF.